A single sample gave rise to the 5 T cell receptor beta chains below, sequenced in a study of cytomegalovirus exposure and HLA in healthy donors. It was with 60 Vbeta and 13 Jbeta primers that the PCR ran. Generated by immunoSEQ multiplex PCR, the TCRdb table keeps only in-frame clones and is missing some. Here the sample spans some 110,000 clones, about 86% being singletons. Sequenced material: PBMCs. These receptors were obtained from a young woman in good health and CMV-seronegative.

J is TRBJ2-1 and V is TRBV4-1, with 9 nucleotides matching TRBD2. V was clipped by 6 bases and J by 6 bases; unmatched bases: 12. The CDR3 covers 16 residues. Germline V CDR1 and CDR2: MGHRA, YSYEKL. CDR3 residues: CASRQTEGLAGNEQFF. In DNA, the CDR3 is TGCGCCAGCAGACAAACCGAGGGACTAGCTGGCAATGAGCAGTTCTTC.

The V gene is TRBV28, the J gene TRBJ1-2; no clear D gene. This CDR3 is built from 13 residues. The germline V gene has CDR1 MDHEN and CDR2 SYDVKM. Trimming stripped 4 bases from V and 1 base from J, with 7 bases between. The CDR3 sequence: CASSSRLNYGYTF. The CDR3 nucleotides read TGTGCCAGCAGTTCCCGACTTAACTATGGCTACACCTTC.

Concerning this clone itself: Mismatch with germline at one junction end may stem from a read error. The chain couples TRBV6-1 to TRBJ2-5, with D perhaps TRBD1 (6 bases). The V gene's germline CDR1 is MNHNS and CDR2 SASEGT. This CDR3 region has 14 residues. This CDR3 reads CASSGTPNQGTQYF. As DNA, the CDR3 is TGTGCCAGCAGCGGGACACCCAACCAAGGGACCCAGTACTTC.

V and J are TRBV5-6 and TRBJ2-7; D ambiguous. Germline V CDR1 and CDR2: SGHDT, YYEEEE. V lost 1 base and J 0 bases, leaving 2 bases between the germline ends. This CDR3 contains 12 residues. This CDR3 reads CASSLLSYEQYF. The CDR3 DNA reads TGTGCCAGCAGCTTGCTCTCCTACGAGCAGTACTTC.

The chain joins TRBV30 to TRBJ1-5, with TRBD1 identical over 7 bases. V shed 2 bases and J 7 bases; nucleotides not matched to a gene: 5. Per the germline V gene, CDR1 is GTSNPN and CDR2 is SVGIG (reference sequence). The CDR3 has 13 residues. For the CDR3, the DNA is TGTGCCTGGAGTATAACAGGGGAGCAGCCCCAGCATTTT. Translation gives CAWSITGEQPQHF.